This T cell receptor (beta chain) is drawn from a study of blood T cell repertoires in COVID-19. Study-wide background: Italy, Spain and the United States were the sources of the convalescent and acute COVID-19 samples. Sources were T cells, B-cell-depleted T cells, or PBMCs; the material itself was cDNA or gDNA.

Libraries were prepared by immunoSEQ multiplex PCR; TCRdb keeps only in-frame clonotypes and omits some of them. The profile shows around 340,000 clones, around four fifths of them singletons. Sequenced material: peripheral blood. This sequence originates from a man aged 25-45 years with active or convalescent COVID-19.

The CDR3 spells CSVEDPLPRDNSYEQYF. The CDR3 DNA sequence: TGCAGCGTTGAAGATCCCCTGCCCCGGGACAACTCCTACGAGCAGTACTTC. The rearrangement uses TRBV29-1 and TRBJ2-7; weak D call: TRBD1 (6 bases). The CDR3 spans 17 residues. V was shortened by 0 bases and J by 0 bases, with 18 bases between the two germline ends. CDR1 and CDR2 from the germline V gene are SQVTM and ANQGSEA.